The 32 T cell receptor beta chains presented below share a single source sample, sequenced in a study of cytomegalovirus exposure and HLA in healthy donors. Researchers ran the PCR with 60 Vbeta and 13 Jbeta primers. Repertoires were generated with immunoSEQ multiplex PCR, while TCRdb's copy carries only in-frame clones and drops some. Of roughly 200,000 clones in the sample, 65% to 85% were seen once. The sequenced material came from PBMCs. These receptors came from a man aged 25 to 40 in good health and CMV-seronegative.

The CDR3 DNA sequence: TGTGCCAGCAGCTTCACGGGACAGGGTAACGAGCAGTACTTC. Encoded protein: CASSFTGQGNEQYF. The rearrangement uses TRBV7-9 and TRBJ2-7, with 9 bases matching TRBD1. Germline CDR1 reads SEHNR; CDR2 reads FQNEAQ (reference sequence). The V and J ends lost 3 bases and 5 bases, in that order; junction bases with no gene match: 5. This CDR3 has 14 residues.

This chain joins TRBV5-4 and TRBJ1-6; D is possibly TRBD1 (5 bases). The CDR3 totals 15 residues. The germline V and J ends were trimmed by 0 bases and 5 bases, with 9 bases remaining between them. The germline V gene encodes CDR1 SGHNT and CDR2 YYREEE (reference sequence). The CDR3 sequence is CASSLGQNHNSPLHF. CDR3 in DNA: TGTGCCAGCAGCTTGGGACAGAATCATAATTCACCCCTCCACTTT.

The CDR3 DNA is TGTGCCATCAGTGAAGGGCCTGGGGAGCAGTACTTC. It translates to CAISEGPGEQYF. The chain employs TRBV10-3 and TRBJ2-5, with D maybe TRBD2 (5 bases). Germline CDR1 and CDR2: ENHRY and SYGVKD. The CDR3 runs to 12 residues. V was shortened by 3 bases and J by 11 bases, with 13 bases between the two germline ends.

This chain joins TRBV5-1 and TRBJ1-2, with a possible D match to TRBD1 (6 bases). Trimming cost V 6 bases and J 0 bases, with 15 bases left between them. CDR1 is SGHRS, CDR2 YFSETQ, per germline. This CDR3 spans 15 amino acids. The CDR3 nucleotides read TGCGCCAGCACCCAGGACAGATTAGCTAACTATGGCTACACCTTC. This codes for CASTQDRLANYGYTF.

The sample holds one count of this clone. This chain uses TRBV5-4 with TRBJ1-2, with D uncertain. Between the trimmed V and J ends, which lost 4 bases and 4 bases, there was a span of 17 bases. The V gene's germline CDR1 is SGHNT and CDR2 YYREEE (reference sequence). The CDR3 extends over 15 amino acids. CDR3 nucleotides: TGTGCCAGCAGCAGGGAGGACGATGGAACCTATGGCTACACCTTC. Translating it yields CASSREDDGTYGYTF. Variable domain in full (rest from reference TRBV5-4 and TRBJ1-2): ETGVTQSPTHLIKTRGQQVTLRCSSQSGHNTVSWYQQALGQGPQFIFQYYREEENGRGNFPPRFSGLQFPNYSSELNVNALELDDSALYLCASSREDDGTYGYTFGSGTRLTVV.

V is TRBV11-2 and J is TRBJ2-5; no clear D gene. Trimming cost V 2 bases and J 2 bases, with 9 bases left between them. The germline V gene has CDR1 SGHAT and CDR2 FQNNGV. CDR3 length: 14 amino acids. The CDR3 nucleotides read TGTGCCAGCAGCTTAAGTGGCTTACAAGAGACCCAGTACTTC. This codes for CASSLSGLQETQYF. The full variable domain, rest sourced from reference TRBV11-2 and TRBJ2-5, is EAGVAQSPRYKIIEKRQSVAFWCNPISGHATLYWYQQILGQGPKLLIQFQNNGVVDDSQLPKDRFSAERLKGVDSTLKIQPAKLEDSAVYLCASSLSGLQETQYFGPGTRLLVL.

The chain carries TRBV7-3 and TRBJ2-1; 8 nucleotides agree with TRBD2. V trimming: 1 base; J trimming: 2 bases; junction bases outside the gene matches: 4. The CDR3 runs to 16 residues. Germline CDR1 SGHTA, CDR2 FQGTGA. CDR3 sequence reads: CASSLSSGATYNEQFF. CDR3 DNA sequence: TGTGCCAGCAGCTTAAGTAGCGGGGCTACCTACAATGAGCAGTTCTTC.

J is TRBJ2-7 and V is TRBV27; 7 nucleotides match TRBD1. This CDR3 region has 15 residues. Losses at the gene ends were 4 bases for V and 4 bases for J; bases not matched to a gene: 10. Germline V CDR1 and CDR2: MNHEY, SMNVEV (reference sequence). CDR3 residues: CASSSRQGSVYEQYF. Here the CDR3 DNA reads TGTGCCAGCAGTTCCCGACAGGGTAGCGTTTACGAGCAGTACTTC.

The chain has TRBV29-1 and TRBJ1-1, with D uncertain. The CDR3 is made up of 13 amino acids. The ends were cut back, 6 bases at V and 4 bases at J, with 15 bases in the middle. Germline V gives CDR1 SQVTM, CDR2 ANQGSEA. Written as DNA, the CDR3 is TGCAGCGTGAGGGATGGTACGGCCACTGAAGCTTTCTTT. This codes for CSVRDGTATEAFF.

This sequence joins TRBV27 and TRBJ2-7; no clear D. V was shortened by 5 bases and J by 4 bases, with 21 bases between the two germline ends. Germline assignment: CDR1 MNHEY and CDR2 SMNVEV (reference sequence). The CDR3 sequence is 16 residues long. CDR3 DNA: TGTGCCAGCAGTATCATTGGGCCGGCAAACGGATACGAGCAGTACTTC. Its protein is CASSIIGPANGYEQYF.

This clone was detected only once. CDR3 sequence: CASSLVAGVYEQYF. Written as DNA, the CDR3 is TGTGCCAGCAGCTTAGTAGCGGGCGTCTACGAGCAGTACTTC. The chain uses TRBV11-2 and TRBJ2-7; 7 bases are shared with TRBD2. Germline V gives CDR1 SGHAT, CDR2 FQNNGV. J was trimmed by 3 bases and V by 1 base; bases with no gene match: 3. CDR3 length: 14 amino acids. The variable domain in full, completed from reference TRBV11-2 and TRBJ2-7, reads EAGVAQSPRYKIIEKRQSVAFWCNPISGHATLYWYQQILGQGPKLLIQFQNNGVVDDSQLPKDRFSAERLKGVDSTLKIQPAKLEDSAVYLCASSLVAGVYEQYFGPGTRLTVT.

The chain carries TRBV14 and TRBJ1-1; TRBD1 matches at 7 bases. V lost 2 bases, J lost 1 base, and 4 bases stayed unmatched. CDR1 SGHDN and CDR2 FVKESK come from the germline V gene. This CDR3 has 15 residues. CDR3 in amino acids: CASSQQGQRNTEAFF. CDR3 in DNA: TGTGCCAGCAGCCAACAGGGACAGAGGAACACTGAAGCTTTCTTT.

V gene TRBV7-2 combines with J gene TRBJ1-2, with 9 bases aligning to TRBD1. J gave up 7 bases and V 2 bases, and 11 bases lay outside the gene matches. The CDR3 covers 16 residues. In germline, CDR1 is SGHTA, CDR2 FQGNSA. The CDR3 reads CASSLPLRQGGSGYTF. The CDR3, as DNA: TGTGCCAGCAGCTTACCGTTGAGACAGGGGGGGAGTGGCTACACCTTC.

The sample holds a few counts of this clone. At the DNA level, this CDR3 is encoded by other sequences in the same sample as well. The V and J genes are TRBV5-1 and TRBJ2-7, with TRBD1 identical over 8 bases. This CDR3 contains 14 residues. CDR1 and CDR2 from the germline V gene are SGHRS and YFSETQ. The V segment lost 1 base and the J segment 7 bases; nucleotides outside the gene matches: 7. CDR3 in amino acids: CASSLRQGAGEQYF. CDR3 coding DNA: TGCGCCAGCAGCTTGCGCCAGGGGGCGGGGGAGCAGTACTTC. Using reference TRBV5-1 and TRBJ2-7 for the parts outside the CDR3, the full variable domain is KAGVTQTPRYLIKTRGQQVTLSCSPISGHRSVSWYQQTPGQGLQFLFEYFSETQRNKGNFPGRFSGRQFSNSRSEMNVSTLELGDSALYLCASSLRQGAGEQYFGPGTRLTVT.

This chain uses TRBV7-9 with TRBJ2-3; TRBD2 matches at 7 bases. The J segment lost 2 bases and the V segment lost 0 bases, leaving 11 bases of the junction unmatched. The CDR3 extends over 18 amino acids. The V gene's germline CDR1 is SEHNR and CDR2 FQNEAQ (reference sequence). The CDR3 reads CASSLAAVGGGPTDTQYF. The CDR3 DNA reads TGTGCCAGCAGCTTAGCGGCTGTTGGGGGGGGACCCACAGATACGCAGTATTTT.

This chain joins TRBV5-1 and TRBJ2-7, with D possibly matching TRBD2 (6 bases). Trimming took 3 bases from V and 2 from J, leaving 9 bases between them. The CDR3 loop spans 13 amino acids. Germline V CDR1 and CDR2: SGHRS, YFSETQ. The CDR3 loop is CASSWTGAYEQYF. CDR3 DNA sequence: TGCGCCAGCAGCTGGACGGGGGCCTACGAGCAGTACTTC.

This clone was detected only once. The CDR3 protein is CASRPSRVYTEAFF. CDR3 bases: TGTGCCAGCAGACCCTCCAGGGTGTACACTGAAGCTTTCTTT. The chain has TRBV14 and TRBJ1-1; D perhaps matches TRBD1 (5 bases). The CDR3 contains 14 residues. CDR1 is SGHDN and CDR2 is FVKESK in the germline V gene. The V and J ends lost 6 bases and 3 bases respectively, with 14 bases between them.

The V gene is TRBV11-2, the J gene TRBJ2-1; 8 bases agree with TRBD2. This CDR3 is built from 18 residues. Germline V gene lookup returns CDR1 SGHAT and CDR2 FQNNGV. With V trimmed by 1 base and J by 4 bases, 12 bases remained unmatched. CDR3 in amino acids: CASSLGEFWSSGYNEQFF. CDR3 DNA: TGTGCCAGCAGCTTAGGAGAGTTTTGGTCTAGCGGGTACAATGAGCAGTTCTTC.

This chain's CDR3 is CASYTDRTSGGEADTQYF. DNA of the CDR3: TGTGCCAGCTATACTGACCGGACTAGCGGGGGGGAGGCAGATACGCAGTATTTT. The rearrangement links TRBV7-9 to TRBJ2-3, with 15 bases lining up with TRBD2. In germline, CDR1 is SEHNR, CDR2 FQNEAQ (reference sequence). The junction had 13 bases not matched to a gene; V was cut back by 8 bases and J by 4 bases. The CDR3 has 18 residues.

The rearrangement links TRBV5-1 to TRBJ2-7; possible D gene TRBD1, 5 bases. Germline V gene lookup returns CDR1 SGHRS and CDR2 YFSETQ. The CDR3 has 13 residues. The ends were cut back, 5 bases at V and 5 bases at J, with 14 bases in the middle. The CDR3 sequence is CASSPTGNHEQYF. The CDR3 DNA follows: TGCGCCAGCAGTCCCACAGGTAACCACGAGCAGTACTTC.

A remark on this clone: A junction end diverges from the germline sequence, so it may reflect a read error. The genes are TRBV7-9 and TRBJ2-3; D possibly corresponds to TRBD2 (6 bases). The CDR3 extends over 15 amino acids. Germline V gives CDR1 SEHNR, CDR2 FQNEAQ (reference sequence). The CDR3 DNA reads as TGTTCCAGCAGCTTACGAGGGACTAGCACAGATACGCAGTATTTT. Translating it yields CSSSLRGTSTDTQYF.

This rearrangement joins TRBV18 to TRBJ2-5; D perhaps matches TRBD1 (6 bases). Between the trimmed V and J ends, which lost 3 bases and 1 base, there was a span of 9 bases. Germline V gene data show CDR1 as KGHSH and CDR2 as LQKENI. This CDR3 has 14 amino acids. CDR3 DNA: TGTGCCAGCTCACCCGGGACAACCCAAGAGACCCAGTACTTC. Translation: CASSPGTTQETQYF.

The rearrangement links TRBV4-1 to TRBJ1-2; D is ambiguous. The germline V gene has CDR1 MGHRA and CDR2 YSYEKL. V lost 0 bases, J lost 0 bases, and 5 bases lay in between. The CDR3 is made up of 14 amino acids. DNA of the CDR3: TGCGCCAGCAGCCAAGATCCGGCTAACTATGGCTACACCTTC. It codes for CASSQDPANYGYTF.

J is TRBJ2-7 and V is TRBV10-1, with 12 bases aligning to TRBD1. The V gene end was trimmed by 6 bases and the J gene end by 5 bases; junction bases not matched to a gene: 5. The germline CDR1 and CDR2 sequences are WNHNN and SYGVQD (reference sequence). The CDR3 length is 14 residues. DNA for the CDR3: TGCGCCAGCAGCCTCGGGACAGGGGGCCACGAGCAGTACTTC. Protein product: CASSLGTGGHEQYF.

The gene calls are TRBV4-1 and TRBJ2-7; the D gene is possibly TRBD1 (7 bases). V lost 4 bases to trimming and J lost 3 bases, with 16 bases between them. Germline loops: CDR1 MGHRA, CDR2 YSYEKL. CDR3 size: 15 residues. The CDR3 loop reads CASSPFGQEGYEQYF. The CDR3 DNA reads TGCGCCAGCAGCCCCTTCGGACAGGAGGGCTACGAGCAGTACTTC.

The genes are TRBV21-1 and TRBJ1-5; the table's D call TRBD1 went unverified against the DNA. TRBV21-1 is recorded as a pseudogene. CDR3 size: 12 residues. This chain's CDR3 is CASSKGSGGEHF. CDR3 sequence (DNA): TGTGCCAGCAGCAAAGGGTCAGGGGGCGAGCATTTT.

This chain connects TRBV5-1 to TRBJ1-1, with D perhaps matching TRBD1 (5 bases). The CDR3 extends over 15 amino acids. Trimming took 0 bases from V and 8 from J, leaving 17 bases between them. The germline V gene encodes CDR1 SGHRS and CDR2 YFSETQ. DNA of the CDR3: TGCGCCAGCAGCTTGGGTCGGACGGGACTGGGGGAAGCTTTCTTT. Translated: CASSLGRTGLGEAFF.

The table lists this clone with a count of one. This sequence joins TRBV5-4 and TRBJ2-3; 10 nucleotides agree with TRBD2. The CDR3 has 19 residues. The junction had 11 bases not matched to a gene; V was cut back by 1 base and J by 0 bases. CDR1 and CDR2 from the germline V gene are SGHNT and YYREEE (reference sequence). The CDR3 region is CASSLLWLAGASSTDTQYF. DNA of the CDR3: TGTGCCAGCAGCTTGCTTTGGCTAGCGGGGGCGTCTAGCACAGATACGCAGTATTTT.

The chain links TRBV19 to TRBJ1-2; 9 bases align to TRBD1. The CDR3 totals 14 residues. Losses at the gene ends were 5 bases for V and 5 bases for J; bases not matched to a gene: 6. Germline V lookup: CDR1 LNHDA, CDR2 SQIVND (reference sequence). The chain's CDR3 is CASSPWTGDYGYTF. For the CDR3, the DNA is TGTGCCAGTAGTCCCTGGACAGGGGATTATGGCTACACCTTC.

V gene TRBV19 combines with J gene TRBJ1-5, with TRBD1 identical over 12 bases. The CDR3 contains 15 residues. V trimming: 5 bases; J trimming: 6 bases; junction bases outside the gene matches: 5. Germline assignment: CDR1 LNHDA and CDR2 SQIVND (reference sequence). The CDR3 nucleotides are TGTGCCAGTAGTCCGGGACAGGGGGCCGCTCAGCCCCAGCATTTT. This translates into CASSPGQGAAQPQHF.

V and J are TRBV10-1 and TRBJ2-1, with 7 bases identical to TRBD2. J was trimmed by 9 bases and V by 5 bases; bases with no gene match: 7. The CDR3 totals 13 residues. Germline V CDR1 and CDR2: WNHNN, SYGVQD (reference sequence). The CDR3 region has the DNA TGCGCCAGCAGTCCTAGCGGTCTTGGTGAGCAGTTCTTC. Protein: CASSPSGLGEQFF.

V and J are TRBV7-9 and TRBJ2-1, with D possibly being TRBD2 (6 bases). CDR3 length equals 17 residues. CDR1 and CDR2 from the germline V gene are SEHNR and FQNEAQ (reference sequence). The V end was cut by 5 bases, the J end by 7 bases, with 24 bases between. The CDR3 reads CASSLRLVPLVRNEQFF. CDR3 nucleotide sequence: TGTGCCAGCAGCCTCCGACTAGTTCCTCTTGTCCGGAATGAGCAGTTCTTC. Looking up the rest from reference TRBV7-9 and TRBJ2-1 gives the full variable domain: DTGVSQNPRHKITKRGQNVTFRCDPISEHNRLYWYRQTLGQGPEFLTYFQNEAQLEKSRLLSDRFSAERPKGSFSTLEIQRTEQGDSAMYLCASSLRLVPLVRNEQFFGPGTRLTVL.